Detailed here is one T cell receptor beta chain. As yet, its antigen is unknown. Healthy bone marrow donors supplied every sample. Nominally healthy donors provided the samples, though records likely missed some immune exposures. From germline, CDR1 is SGHRS and CDR2 YFSETQ. There are 14 residues in the CDR3. Trimming cost V 4 bases and J 3 bases, with 13 bases left between them. This entry is derived from a study of cytomegalovirus exposure and HLA in healthy donors. Study-level background: Sequencing of approximately 190 million T cells in an earlier analysis found 100 million to 140 million unique TCR beta sequences. Study findings and constraints: Later findings reportedly placed an Asian-associated ancestry cluster below the approximately 670-donor mean for N-insertions.

PCR used 60 Vbeta primers and 13 Jbeta primers. Only in-frame clones appear in the TCRdb table, and some are missing; sequencing was by immunoSEQ multiplex PCR. The table lists roughly 98,000 clones, roughly three quarters of them singletons. The chain is built from TRBV5-1 and TRBJ1-1; D is perhaps TRBD1 (5 bases). Material: PBMCs. The sequence came from a man between 40 and 49 years old in good health and CMV-seronegative. CDR3 coding DNA: TGCGCCAGCAGCCCCTTTTCACAGGACACTGAAGCTTTCTTT. This encodes CASSPFSQDTEAFF.